This T cell receptor (beta chain) is from a study of blood T cell repertoires in COVID-19. For the study at large: Acute-phase and convalescent COVID-19 samples originated in the United States, Italy and Spain.

Germline CDR1 and CDR2: GTSNPN and SVGIG (reference sequence). V was clipped by 0 bases and J by 2 bases, with 14 bases between them. This CDR3 has 15 residues. Authors' processing steps: Amplifying reference gene primers gave estimates of nucleated cell counts. The repertoire was sequenced with immunoSEQ multiplex PCR; TCRdb's copy has only in-frame clones and lacks some. V, J and clone size reflect that table, while D and trimming were determined from the DNA. The table records 210,000 or so clones, 84% of them present only once. The chain carries TRBV30 and TRBJ2-7; TRBD2 might be the D (5 bases). The sequencing sample was made of peripheral blood. This receptor was taken from a woman between 65 and 79 years old with active or convalescent COVID-19. The CDR3 region is CAWSVNSADPYEQYF. The CDR3, as DNA: TGTGCCTGGAGTGTCAATAGCGCAGATCCCTACGAGCAGTACTTC.